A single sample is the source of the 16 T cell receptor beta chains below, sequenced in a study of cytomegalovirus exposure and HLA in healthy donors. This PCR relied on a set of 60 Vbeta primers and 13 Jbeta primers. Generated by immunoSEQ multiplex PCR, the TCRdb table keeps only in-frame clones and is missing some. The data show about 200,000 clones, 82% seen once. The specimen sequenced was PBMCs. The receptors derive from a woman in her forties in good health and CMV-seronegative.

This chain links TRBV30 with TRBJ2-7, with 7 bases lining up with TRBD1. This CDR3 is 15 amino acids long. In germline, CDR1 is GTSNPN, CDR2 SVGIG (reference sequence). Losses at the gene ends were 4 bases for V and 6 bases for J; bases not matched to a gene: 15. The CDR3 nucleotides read TGTGCCTGGATCGACCCTGGGACAGTAAAGGGCGAGCAGTACTTC. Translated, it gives CAWIDPGTVKGEQYF.

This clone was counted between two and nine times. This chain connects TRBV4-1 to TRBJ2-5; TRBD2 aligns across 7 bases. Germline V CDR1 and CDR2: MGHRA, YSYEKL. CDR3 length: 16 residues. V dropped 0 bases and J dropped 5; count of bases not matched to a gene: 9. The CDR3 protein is CASSQDYGAGVETQYF. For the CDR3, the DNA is TGCGCCAGCAGCCAAGATTATGGGGCGGGAGTTGAGACCCAGTACTTC.

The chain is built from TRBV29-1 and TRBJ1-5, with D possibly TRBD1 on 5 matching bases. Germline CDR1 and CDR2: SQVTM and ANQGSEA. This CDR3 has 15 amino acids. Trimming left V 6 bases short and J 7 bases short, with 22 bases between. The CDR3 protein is CSVAGGGGAGQPQHF. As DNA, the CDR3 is TGCAGCGTAGCCGGGGGGGGAGGCGCAGGGCAGCCCCAGCATTTT.

CDR3 in DNA: TGCAGCGTGAGTCTGGGCTCCTACGAGCAGTACTTC. Encoded protein: CSVSLGSYEQYF. The rearrangement uses TRBV29-1 and TRBJ2-5; D ambiguous. The J call could be wrong; TRBJ2-7 is a better fit for the DNA end. CDR1 SQVTM and CDR2 ANQGSEA come from the germline V gene. The CDR3 covers 12 residues.

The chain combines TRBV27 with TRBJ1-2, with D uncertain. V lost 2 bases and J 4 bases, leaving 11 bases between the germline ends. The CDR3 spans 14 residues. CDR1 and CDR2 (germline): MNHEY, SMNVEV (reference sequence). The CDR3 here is CASSLKARGYGYTF. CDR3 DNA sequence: TGTGCCAGCAGTTTAAAGGCCCGAGGCTATGGCTACACCTTC.

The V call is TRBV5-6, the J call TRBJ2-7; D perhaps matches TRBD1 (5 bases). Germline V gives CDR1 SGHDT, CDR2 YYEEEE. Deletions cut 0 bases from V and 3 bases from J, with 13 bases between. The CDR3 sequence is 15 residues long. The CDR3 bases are TGTGCCAGCAGCTTGGACCCGACAGAGCACTACGAGCAGTACTTC. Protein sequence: CASSLDPTEHYEQYF.

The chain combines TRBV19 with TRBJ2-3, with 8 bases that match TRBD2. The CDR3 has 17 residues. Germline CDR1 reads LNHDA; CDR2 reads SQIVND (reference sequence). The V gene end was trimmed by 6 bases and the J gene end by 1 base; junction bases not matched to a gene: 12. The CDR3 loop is CASSPMASGLGTDTQYF. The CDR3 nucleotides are TGTGCCAGTAGCCCAATGGCTAGCGGGTTGGGCACAGATACGCAGTATTTT.

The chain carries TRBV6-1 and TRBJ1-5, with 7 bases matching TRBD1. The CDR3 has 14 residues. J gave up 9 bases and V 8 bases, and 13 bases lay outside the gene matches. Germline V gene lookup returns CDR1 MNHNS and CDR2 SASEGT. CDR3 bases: TGTGCCAGCCGACCGGACAGGCGAGCGGGGCCCCAGCATTTT. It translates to CASRPDRRAGPQHF.

In DNA form, the CDR3 reads TGTGCCAGCAGCTTACGGGAGTCCTACGAGCAGTACTTC. The encoded protein is CASSLRESYEQYF. The chain combines TRBV13 with TRBJ2-7; a possible D gene is TRBD2 (6 bases). Looked up from germline, CDR1 is PRHDT and CDR2 is FYEKMQ (reference sequence). The CDR3 has 13 residues. Trimming left V 2 bases short and J 1 base short, with 6 bases between.

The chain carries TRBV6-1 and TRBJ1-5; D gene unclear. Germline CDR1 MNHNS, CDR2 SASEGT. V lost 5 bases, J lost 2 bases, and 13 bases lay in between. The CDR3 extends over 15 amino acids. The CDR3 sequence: CASSNHFPGNQPQHF. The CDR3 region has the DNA TGTGCCAGCAGTAATCATTTTCCGGGCAATCAGCCCCAGCATTTT.

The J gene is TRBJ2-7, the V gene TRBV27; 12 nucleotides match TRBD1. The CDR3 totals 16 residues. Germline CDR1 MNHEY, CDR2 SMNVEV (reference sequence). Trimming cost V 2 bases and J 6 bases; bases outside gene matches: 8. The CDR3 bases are TGTGCCAGCAGTTTAGGGGACAGGGGGCGCACAACCGAGCAGTACTTC. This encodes CASSLGDRGRTTEQYF.

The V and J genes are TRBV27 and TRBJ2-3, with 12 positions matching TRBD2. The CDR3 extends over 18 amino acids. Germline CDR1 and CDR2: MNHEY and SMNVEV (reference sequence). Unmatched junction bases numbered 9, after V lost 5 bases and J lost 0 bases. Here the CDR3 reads CASSTRTSGATSTDTQYF. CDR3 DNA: TGTGCCAGCAGTACGCGGACTAGCGGGGCCACAAGCACAGATACGCAGTATTTT.

As DNA, the CDR3 is TGCGCCAGCAGCCCAGCGGGACTAGGATACTACGAGCAGTACTTC. As protein: CASSPAGLGYYEQYF. The genes are TRBV4-1 and TRBJ2-7; 8 bases are shared with TRBD2. The CDR3 covers 15 residues. Looked up from germline, CDR1 is MGHRA and CDR2 is YSYEKL. The ends lost 4 bases at V and 3 bases at J; junction bases unmatched: 8.

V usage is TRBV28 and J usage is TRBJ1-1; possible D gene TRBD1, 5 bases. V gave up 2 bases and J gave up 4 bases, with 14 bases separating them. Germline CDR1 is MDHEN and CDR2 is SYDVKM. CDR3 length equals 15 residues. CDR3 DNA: TGTGCCAGCAGTTTAGGGGGGTTTGCGGGCACTGAAGCTTTCTTT. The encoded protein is CASSLGGFAGTEAFF.

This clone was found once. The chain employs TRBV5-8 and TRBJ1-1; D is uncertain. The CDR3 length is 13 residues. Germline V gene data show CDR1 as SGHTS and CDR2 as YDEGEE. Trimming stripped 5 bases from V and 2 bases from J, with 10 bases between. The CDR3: CASRPTVNTEAFF. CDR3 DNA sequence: TGTGCCAGCAGACCTACCGTTAACACTGAAGCTTTCTTT.

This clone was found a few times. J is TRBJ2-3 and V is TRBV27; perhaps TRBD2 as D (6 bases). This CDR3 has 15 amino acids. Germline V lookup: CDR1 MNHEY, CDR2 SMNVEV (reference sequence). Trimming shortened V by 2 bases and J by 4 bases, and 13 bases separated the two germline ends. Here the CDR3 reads CASSLAGGHADTQYF. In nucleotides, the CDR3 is TGTGCCAGCAGTTTAGCCGGAGGGCACGCAGATACGCAGTATTTT.